This T cell receptor beta chain was found in a study of OX40 agonist ivuxolimab in advanced cancers. Study-wide context: A male proportion of 82.7% was recorded, with mean age approximately 57 years and range about 20 to 90. Prior checkpoint blockade (anti-PD-1, anti-PD-L1 or anti-CTLA-4) was permitted; approximately 44% had it.

In the case of this clone: The antigen remains undetermined.

CDR3 size: 15 residues. Per germline, CDR1 LNHNV and CDR2 YYDKDF (reference sequence). V trimming: 6 bases; J trimming: 8 bases; junction bases outside the gene matches: 13. Study findings and constraints: There were, on average, more expanded clones in CD8+ T cells than in CD4+. At doses 0.1 to 3.0 mg/kg, CD4+ and CD8+ clones expanded.

Sequencing used immunoSEQ multiplex PCR; TCRdb keeps in-frame clones, though not all of them. The sample consists of roughly 100,000 clones, over 75% of them appearing once. The specimen was CD4+ or CD8+ T cells sorted from blood, collected in a trial of the OX40 agonist ivuxolimab. The genes are TRBV15 and TRBJ2-1; 7 bases agree with TRBD2. The clonotype was recovered from an adult with an advanced solid tumor such as melanoma, head and neck, liver or kidney cancer. CDR3 region: CATSAWGGKGDEQFF. The CDR3 DNA sequence: TGTGCCACCAGTGCATGGGGGGGAAAGGGTGATGAGCAGTTCTTC. The full variable domain, in which reference TRBV15 and TRBJ2-1 provide the parts outside the CDR3, is DAMVIQNPRYQVTQFGKPVTLSCSQTLNHNVMYWYQQKSSQAPKLLFHYYDKDFNNEADTPDNFQSRRPNTSFCFLDIRSPGLGDTAMYLCATSAWGGKGDEQFFGPGTRLTVL.